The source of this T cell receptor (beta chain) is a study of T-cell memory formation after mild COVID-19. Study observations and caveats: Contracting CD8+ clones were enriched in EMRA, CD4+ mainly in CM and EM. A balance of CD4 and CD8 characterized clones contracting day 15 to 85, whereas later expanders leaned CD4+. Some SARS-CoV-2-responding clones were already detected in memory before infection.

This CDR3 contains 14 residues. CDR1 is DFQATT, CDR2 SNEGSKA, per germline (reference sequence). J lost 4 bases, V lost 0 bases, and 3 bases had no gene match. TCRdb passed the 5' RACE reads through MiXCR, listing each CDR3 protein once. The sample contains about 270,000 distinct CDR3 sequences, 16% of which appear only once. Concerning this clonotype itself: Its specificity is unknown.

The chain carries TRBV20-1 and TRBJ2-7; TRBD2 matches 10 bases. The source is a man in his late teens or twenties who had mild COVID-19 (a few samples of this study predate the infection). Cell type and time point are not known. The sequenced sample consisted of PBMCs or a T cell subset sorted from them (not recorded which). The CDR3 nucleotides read TGCAGTGCTAGAGATGAGCGGGGGGGATACGAGCAGTACTTC. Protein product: CSARDERGGYEQYF.